These T cell receptor beta chains were read from a single sample in a study of a mutant IDH1 vaccine in newly diagnosed glioma. No antigen has been identified for these receptors. Some clones are missing from TCRdb's copy, which holds only in-frame ones; the method was immunoSEQ multiplex PCR. The sample includes about 64,000 clones, about 85% of them seen just once. The sequencing here drew on PBMCs, taken from a glioma patient whose treatment included an IDH1 peptide vaccine. Every receptor here comes from a man younger than 40 with glioma. CDR3s include the opening cysteine and the closing phenylalanine or tryptophan. The D gene is left open where the match is weak. Clone size is not always given. Where it is, it says once, few, many or a class for expanded clones.

TRBJ2-5 | TRBV12-5 | NA | NA | TGTGCTAGTGGTTGGGGGGAGACCCAGTACTTC | CASGWGETQYF
TRBJ1-1 | TRBV2 | NA | TRBD1 | TGTGCCAGCAGTTCGGACAGGAAAAAGCACACTGAAGCTTTCTTT | CASSSDRKKHTEAFF
TRBJ1-3 | TRBV18 | few | NA | TGTGCCAGCTCACCCGTACAGGGAAAAAAAGGAAACACCATATATTTT | CASSPVQGKKGNTIYF
TRBJ1-1 | TRBV28 | NA | NA | TGTGCCAGCACCCTGCGACAGGAGAACACTGAAGCTTTCTTT | CASTLRQENTEAFF
TRBJ1-2 | TRBV7-2 | NA | NA | TGTGCCAGCAGCTTAGCTTGGGGTGGCTACACCTTC | CASSLAWGGYTF
TRBJ2-1 | TRBV5-1 | NA | NA | TGCGCCAGCAGGGAGGGTCTGAATGAGCAGTTCTTC | CASREGLNEQFF
TRBJ2-3 | TRBV6-1 | NA | NA | TGTGCCAGCAGAGGCGGGACTCCTTCCACAGATACGCAGTATTTT | CASRGGTPSTDTQYF
TRBJ2-5 | TRBV7-9 | NA | NA | TGTGCCAGCAGCTTAGCGGGTGGAGGGGAGACCCAGTACTTC | CASSLAGGGETQYF
TRBJ2-1 | TRBV2 | NA | TRBD1 | TGTGCCAGCAGTCTACGCCCCGGGACAGGGGGAGGGAATGAGCAGTTCTTC | CASSLRPGTGGGNEQFF
TRBJ2-2 | TRBV6-6 | NA | TRBD1 | TGTGCCAGCAGTTATCAAGGGACAGGGGTAGCCGGGGAGCTGTTTTTT | CASSYQGTGVAGELFF
TRBJ1-1 | TRBV21-1 | NA | NA | TGTGCCAGCAGCTCAAGCTCGGGCAACAGGGGCACTGAAGCTTTCTTT | CASSSSSGNRGTEAFF
TRBJ2-3 | TRBV7-8 | NA | NA | TGTGCCAGCAGCTTAGCGGCAGGCCGCACAGATACGCAGTATTTT | CASSLAAGRTDTQYF
TRBJ1-2 | TRBV18 | NA | NA | TGTGCCAGCTCACCACCAGCGGTCTATGGCTACACCTTC | CASSPPAVYGYTF
TRBJ2-2 | TRBV14 | NA | TRBD1 | TGTGCCAGCAGCCAGGTGCAGGGGGTGAACACCGGGGAGCTGTTTTTT | CASSQVQGVNTGELFF
TRBJ2-5 | TRBV11-3 | NA | NA | TGTGCCAGCAGCTTAGGAGGGACCCAAGAGACCCAGTACTTC | CASSLGGTQETQYF
TRBJ2-7 | TRBV5-6 | NA | NA | TGTGCCAGCAGCTCGAGCTACGAGCAGTACTTC | CASSSSYEQYF
TRBJ2-5 | TRBV10-2 | NA | NA | TGCGCCAGCAGAGACAGCTTGGTTGAGACCCAGTACTTC | CASRDSLVETQYF
TRBJ1-1 | TRBV4-1 | NA | NA | TGCGCCAGCAGCCAACCCGTGAACACTGAAGCTTTCTTT | CASSQPVNTEAFF
TRBJ1-6 | TRBV30 | NA | TRBD1 | TGTGCCTACCGGACAGGGGGCTCCTATAATTCACCCCTCCACTTT | CAYRTGGSYNSPLHF
TRBJ2-3 | TRBV7-9 | NA | NA | TGTGCCAGCAGCCAACAGGGAGGCGTGAGAAATACGCAGTATTTT | CASSQQGGVRNTQYF
TRBJ2-7 | TRBV7-6 | NA | TRBD2 | TGTGCCAGCAGCTTAGGCCTACCAGGGACTATTTCCGAGCAGTACTTC | CASSLGLPGTISEQYF
TRBJ1-2 | TRBV5-4 | NA | NA | TGTGCCAGCAGCTTCACTAACTATGGCTACACCTTC | CASSFTNYGYTF